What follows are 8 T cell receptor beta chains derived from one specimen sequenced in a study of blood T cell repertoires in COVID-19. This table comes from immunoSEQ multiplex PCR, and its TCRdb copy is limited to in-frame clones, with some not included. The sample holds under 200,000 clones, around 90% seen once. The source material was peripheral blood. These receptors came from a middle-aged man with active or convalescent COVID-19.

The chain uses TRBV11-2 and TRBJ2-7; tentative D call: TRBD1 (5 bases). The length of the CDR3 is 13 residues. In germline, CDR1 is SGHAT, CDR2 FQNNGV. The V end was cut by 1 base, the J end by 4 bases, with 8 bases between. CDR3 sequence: CASSLVPGYEQYF. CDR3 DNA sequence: TGTGCCAGCAGCTTAGTGCCAGGGTACGAGCAGTACTTC.

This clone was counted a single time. This CDR3 is CASSEGTGYQPQHF. Here the CDR3 DNA reads TGTGCCAGCAGTGAAGGGACAGGGTACCAGCCCCAGCATTTT. This sequence joins TRBV6-1 and TRBJ1-5; 8 positions match TRBD1. The V segment lost 1 base and the J segment 7 bases; nucleotides outside the gene matches: 3. The CDR3 has 14 residues. Germline CDR1 and CDR2: MNHNS and SASEGT.

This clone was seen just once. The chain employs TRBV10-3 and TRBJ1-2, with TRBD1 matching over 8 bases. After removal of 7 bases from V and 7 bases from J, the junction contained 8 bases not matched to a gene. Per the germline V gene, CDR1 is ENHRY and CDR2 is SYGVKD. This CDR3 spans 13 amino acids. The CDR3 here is CAITKTGEGGYTF. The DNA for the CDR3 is TGTGCCATCACCAAGACAGGGGAGGGTGGCTACACCTTC.

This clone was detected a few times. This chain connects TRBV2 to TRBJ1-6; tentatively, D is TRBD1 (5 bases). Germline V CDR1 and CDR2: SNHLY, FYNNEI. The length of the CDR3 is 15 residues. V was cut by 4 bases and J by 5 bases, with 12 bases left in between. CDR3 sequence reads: CASSVLGGNNSPLHF. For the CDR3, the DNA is TGTGCCAGCAGTGTCTTGGGGGGAAATAATTCACCCCTCCACTTT.

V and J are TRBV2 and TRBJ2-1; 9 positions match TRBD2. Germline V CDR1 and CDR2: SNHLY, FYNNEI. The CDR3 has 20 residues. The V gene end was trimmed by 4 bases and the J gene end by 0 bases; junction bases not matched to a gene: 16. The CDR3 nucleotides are TGTGCCAGCAGTGTTCGGCCGGGACTAGCAACCTCACGCTCCTACAATGAGCAGTTCTTC. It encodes CASSVRPGLATSRSYNEQFF.

CDR3 protein: CASRTTTNTGELFF. Written as DNA, the CDR3 is TGTGCCAGTAGAACCACAACGAACACCGGGGAGCTGTTTTTT. The chain joins TRBV19 to TRBJ2-2; the D is unclear. CDR3 length: 14 residues. V was pared by 6 bases and J by 0 bases, with 8 bases between. CDR1 and CDR2 from the germline V gene are LNHDA and SQIVND (reference sequence).

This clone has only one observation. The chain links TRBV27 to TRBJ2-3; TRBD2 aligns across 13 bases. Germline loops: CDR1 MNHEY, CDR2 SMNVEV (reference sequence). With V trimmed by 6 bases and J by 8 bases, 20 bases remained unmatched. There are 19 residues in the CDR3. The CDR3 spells CASRPQGLAGRRVEGTQYF. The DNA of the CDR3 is TGTGCCAGCAGACCTCAGGGACTAGCGGGACGACGGGTGGAGGGTACGCAGTATTTT.

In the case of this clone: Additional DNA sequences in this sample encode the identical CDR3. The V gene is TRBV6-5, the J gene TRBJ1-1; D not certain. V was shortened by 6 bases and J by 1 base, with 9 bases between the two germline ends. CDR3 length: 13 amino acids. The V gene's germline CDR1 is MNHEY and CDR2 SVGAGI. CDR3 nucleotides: TGTGCCAGCAGCCGGGGATCGAACACTGAAGCTTTCTTT. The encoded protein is CASSRGSNTEAFF.